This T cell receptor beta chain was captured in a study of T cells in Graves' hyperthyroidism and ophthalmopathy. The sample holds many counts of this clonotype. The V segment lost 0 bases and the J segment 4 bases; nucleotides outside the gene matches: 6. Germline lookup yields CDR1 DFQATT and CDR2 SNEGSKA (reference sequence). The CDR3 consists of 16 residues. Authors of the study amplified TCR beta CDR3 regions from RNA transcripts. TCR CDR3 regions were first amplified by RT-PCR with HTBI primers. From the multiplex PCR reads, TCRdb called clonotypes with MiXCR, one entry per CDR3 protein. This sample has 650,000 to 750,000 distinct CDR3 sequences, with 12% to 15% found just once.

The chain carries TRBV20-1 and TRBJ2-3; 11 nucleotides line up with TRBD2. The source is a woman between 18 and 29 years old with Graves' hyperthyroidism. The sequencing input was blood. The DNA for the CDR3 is TGCAGTGCTAGAGACATAGCGGGGGGGAGCCCAGATACGCAGTATTTT. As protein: CSARDIAGGSPDTQYF.